The clone carrying this T cell receptor (beta chain) was counted ten times or more. The CDR3 contains 17 residues. V lost 3 bases and J lost 0; bases outside the gene matches: 3. CDR1 SGHNT and CDR2 YENEEA come from the germline V gene. The data belong to a study of early T cells in non-severe SARS-CoV-2 infection. Unique molecular identifiers (one per individual cDNA molecule) were attached. MiXCR, run by TCRdb on the 5' RACE reads, gives a single entry per CDR3 protein. Seen here are approximately 76,000 distinct CDR3 sequences, 12% observed once, and the top ten hold roughly 2.6%. This receptor was identified in an adult who was a healthcare worker with PCR-confirmed SARS-CoV-2 infection or an uninfected control (not recorded which). The chain combines TRBV11-3 with TRBJ2-6, with 9 bases lining up with TRBD2. Sequencing was performed on whole blood. The CDR3: CASSFRGRASGANVLTF. DNA for the CDR3: TGTGCCAGCAGCTTCCGCGGGAGGGCCTCTGGGGCCAACGTCCTGACTTTC.